This is a list of T cell receptor beta chains from one sample in a study of cytomegalovirus exposure and HLA in healthy donors. Assay: immunoSEQ multiplex PCR; the TCRdb copy retains only in-frame clones and omits some. The data show more than 110,000 clones, approximately 80% seen once. The sequenced sample was PBMCs. All receptors come from a male donor in good health and CMV-seronegative. The CDR3 runs from the conserved cysteine through the conserved F or W. A D gene is named only where the DNA matches it firmly. Clone size is given for some rows only: seen once, a few or many times, or a class if the clone is expanded.

TRBJ2-7 - TRBV6-1 TRBD1 TGTGCCAGCTTGTCGACAGGGGGCTACGAGCAGTACTTC CASLSTGGYEQYF
TRBJ2-7 - TRBV27 TRBD1 TGTGCCAGCAGTTTATCGACGACAGGGGTTGGGGACGAGCAGTACTTC CASSLSTTGVGDEQYF
TRBJ2-3 - TRBV4-3 - TGCGCCAGCAGCCAAATGGCCTCTAGTACAGATACGCAGTATTTT CASSQMASSTDTQYF
TRBJ2-7 few TRBV2 TRBD1 TGTGCCAGCAGTGCGACAGGGATGGGATACGAGCAGTACTTC CASSATGMGYEQYF
TRBJ2-4 - TRBV5-8 - TGTGCCAGCAGCTTAGACAGGACGGGCAGTCAGTACTTC CASSLDRTGSQYF
TRBJ2-4 - TRBV19 - TGTGCCAGTAGTGGGCAGGTTGGGAACATTCAGTACTTC CASSGQVGNIQYF
TRBJ1-2 - TRBV10-3 TRBD1 TGTGCCATCAACGAGAAGGGGGCCGGTGGCTACACCTTC CAINEKGAGGYTF
TRBJ1-2 many TRBV7-6 - TGTGCCAGCAGCCCCGACAGGCTCGGGGGCTACACCTTC CASSPDRLGGYTF
TRBJ1-1 - TRBV5-4 TRBD1 TGTGCCAGCAGCGACAGGGGTTTGGGGGCAACTGAAGCTTTCTTT CASSDRGLGATEAFF
TRBJ2-2 few TRBV4-1 TRBD2 TGCGCCAGCAGATTGACTAGCGGGGTCACCGGGGAGCTGTTTTTT CASRLTSGVTGELFF
TRBJ1-5 - TRBV19 - TGTGCCAGTAAAGAATTGGGAGGGGCCTGGGGAAGACAGCCCCAGCATTTT CASKELGGAWGRQPQHF
TRBJ1-1 - TRBV7-6 TRBD1 TGTGCCAGCAGCTTAGAACAGGGGGAGAACACTGAAGCTTTCTTT CASSLEQGENTEAFF
TRBJ2-2 - TRBV2 - TGTGCCAGCACCGAGACTCCTGCTGTCACCGGGGAGCTGTTTTTT CASTETPAVTGELFF
TRBJ1-2 few TRBV25-1 - TGTGCCAGCAGTGGCCCGGAGCAGGGCCCTAACTATGGCTACACCTTC CASSGPEQGPNYGYTF
TRBJ2-7 - TRBV29-1 TRBD1 TGCAGCGCCAAGCAGACGAAGACAGGGATGGACGAGCAGTACTTC CSAKQTKTGMDEQYF
TRBJ2-1 - TRBV6-5 TRBD2 TGTGCCAGCAGTTGGACTAGCGTAACGGACAATGAGCAGTTCTTC CASSWTSVTDNEQFF